Listed here is a single T cell receptor beta chain. The antigen is unknown. The data stem from a study of graft-versus-host responses after intestinal transplantation. About the study: Every one of the recipients received anti-thymocyte globulin induction and afterwards took tacrolimus and steroids for around 3 years. Findings and limits, study-wide: GvH clones occurred in recipient marrow; some first appeared in ileum or blood.

Sequenced by immunoSEQ multiplex PCR; TCRdb stores in-frame clones only, minus some. The table lists about 100,000 clones, roughly 90% of them singletons, with roughly 1% in the top ten. V shed 5 bases, J shed 7 bases, and the junction held 25 bases outside the gene matches. The CDR3 runs to 19 residues. Germline CDR1 reads SEHNR; CDR2 reads FQNEAQ (reference sequence). The chain employs TRBV7-9 and TRBJ1-2; 7 bases match TRBD1. Sequencing used unstimulated CD4+ T cells sorted from spleen or lymph node cells, obtained before intestinal transplant. The TCR originated in a human donor who received an intestinal transplant. The CDR3 region has the DNA TGTGCCAGCAGCCTGGTGGCTTCCCTATACAGGGGCCAACCTGGTGGCTACACCTTC. It is translated as CASSLVASLYRGQPGGYTF. The full variable domain, rest sourced from reference TRBV7-9 and TRBJ1-2, is DTGVSQNPRHKITKRGQNVTFRCDPISEHNRLYWYRQTLGQGPEFLTYFQNEAQLEKSRLLSDRFSAERPKGSFSTLEIQRTEQGDSAMYLCASSLVASLYRGQPGGYTFGSGTRLTVV.